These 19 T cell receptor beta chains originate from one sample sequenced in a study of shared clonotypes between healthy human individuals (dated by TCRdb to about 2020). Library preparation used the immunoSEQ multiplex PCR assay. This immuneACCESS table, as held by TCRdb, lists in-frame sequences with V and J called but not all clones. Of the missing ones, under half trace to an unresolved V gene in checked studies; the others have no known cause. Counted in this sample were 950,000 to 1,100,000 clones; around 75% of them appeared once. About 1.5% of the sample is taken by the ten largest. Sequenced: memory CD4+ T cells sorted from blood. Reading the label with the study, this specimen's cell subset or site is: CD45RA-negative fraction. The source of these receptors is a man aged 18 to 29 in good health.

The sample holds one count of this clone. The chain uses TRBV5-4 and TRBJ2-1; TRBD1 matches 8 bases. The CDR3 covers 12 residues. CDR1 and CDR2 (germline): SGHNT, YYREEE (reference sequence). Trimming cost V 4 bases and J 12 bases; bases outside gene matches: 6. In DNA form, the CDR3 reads TGTGCCAGCAGCCCAGGACAGGGAGCGCAGTTCTTC. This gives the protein CASSPGQGAQFF.

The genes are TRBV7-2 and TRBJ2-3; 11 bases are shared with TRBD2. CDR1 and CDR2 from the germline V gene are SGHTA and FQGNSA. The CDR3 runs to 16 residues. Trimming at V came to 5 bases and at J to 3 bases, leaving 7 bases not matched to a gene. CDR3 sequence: CASSLLAGGLTDTQYF. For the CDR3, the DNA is TGTGCCAGCAGCCTCTTAGCGGGGGGGCTAACAGATACGCAGTATTTT.

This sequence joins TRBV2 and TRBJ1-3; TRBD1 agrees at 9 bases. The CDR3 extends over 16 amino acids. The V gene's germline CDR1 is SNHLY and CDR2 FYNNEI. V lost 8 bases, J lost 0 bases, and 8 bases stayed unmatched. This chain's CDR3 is CASQWDRASSGNTIYF. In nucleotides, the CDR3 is TGTGCCAGCCAATGGGACAGGGCCTCCTCTGGAAACACCATATATTTT.

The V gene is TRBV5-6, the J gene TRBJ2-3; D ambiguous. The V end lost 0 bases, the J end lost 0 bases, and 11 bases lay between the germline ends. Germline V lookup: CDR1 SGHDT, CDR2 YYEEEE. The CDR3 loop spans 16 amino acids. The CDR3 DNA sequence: TGTGCCAGCAGCTTGGAGGTGGGCCCTAGCACAGATACGCAGTATTTT. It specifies CASSLEVGPSTDTQYF.

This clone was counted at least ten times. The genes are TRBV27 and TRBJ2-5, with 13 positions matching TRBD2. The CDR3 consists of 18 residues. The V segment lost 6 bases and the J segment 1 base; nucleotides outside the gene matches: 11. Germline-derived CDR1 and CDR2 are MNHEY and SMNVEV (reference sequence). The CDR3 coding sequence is TGTGCCAGCAGCTGCCCTAACGGACTAGCGGGAGCCCAAGAGACCCAGTACTTC. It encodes CASSCPNGLAGAQETQYF.

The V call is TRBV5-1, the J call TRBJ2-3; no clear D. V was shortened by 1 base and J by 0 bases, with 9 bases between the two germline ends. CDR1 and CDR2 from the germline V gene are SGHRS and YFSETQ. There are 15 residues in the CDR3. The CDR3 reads CASSLLSSSTDTQYF. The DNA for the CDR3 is TGCGCCAGCAGCTTGCTTTCTTCTAGCACAGATACGCAGTATTTT.

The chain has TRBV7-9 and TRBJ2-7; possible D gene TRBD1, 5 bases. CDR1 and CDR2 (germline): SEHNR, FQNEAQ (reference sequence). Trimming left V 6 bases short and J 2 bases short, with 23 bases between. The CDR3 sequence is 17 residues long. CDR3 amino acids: CASSVLGPVKGAYEQYF. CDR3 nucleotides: TGTGCCAGCAGTGTATTAGGGCCGGTTAAAGGGGCCTACGAGCAGTACTTC.

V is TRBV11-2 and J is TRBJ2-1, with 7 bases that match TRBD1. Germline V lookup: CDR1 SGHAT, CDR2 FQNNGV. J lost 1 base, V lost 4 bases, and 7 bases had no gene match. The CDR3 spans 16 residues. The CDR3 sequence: CASSWTGTASYNEQFF. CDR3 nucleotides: TGTGCCAGCAGCTGGACCGGGACAGCATCCTACAATGAGCAGTTCTTC.

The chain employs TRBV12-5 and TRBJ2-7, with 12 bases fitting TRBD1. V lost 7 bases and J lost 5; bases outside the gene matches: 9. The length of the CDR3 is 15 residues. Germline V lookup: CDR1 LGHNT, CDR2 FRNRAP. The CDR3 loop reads CASALGGTGGHEQYF. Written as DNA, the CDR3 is TGTGCTAGTGCCCTAGGGGGGACAGGGGGCCACGAGCAGTACTTC.

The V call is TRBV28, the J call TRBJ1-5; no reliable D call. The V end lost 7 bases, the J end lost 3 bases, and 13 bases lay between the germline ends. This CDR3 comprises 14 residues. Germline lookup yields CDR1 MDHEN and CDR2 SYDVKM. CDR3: CASTLGGNNQPQHF. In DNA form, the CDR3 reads TGTGCCAGCACCCTAGGAGGGAACAATCAGCCCCAGCATTTT.

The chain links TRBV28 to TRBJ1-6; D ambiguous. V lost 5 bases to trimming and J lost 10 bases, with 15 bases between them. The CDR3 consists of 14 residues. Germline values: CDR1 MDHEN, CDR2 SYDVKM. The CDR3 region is CASSLRTAYSPLHF. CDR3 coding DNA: TGTGCCAGCAGTCTCAGGACGGCTTACTCACCCCTCCACTTT.

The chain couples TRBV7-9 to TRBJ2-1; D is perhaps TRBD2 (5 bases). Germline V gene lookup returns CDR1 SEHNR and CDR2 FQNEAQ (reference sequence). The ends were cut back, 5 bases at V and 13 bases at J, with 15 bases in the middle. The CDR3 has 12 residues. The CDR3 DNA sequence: TGTGCCAGCAGCCCGGACTGGTCCGCCCAGTTCTTC. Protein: CASSPDWSAQFF.

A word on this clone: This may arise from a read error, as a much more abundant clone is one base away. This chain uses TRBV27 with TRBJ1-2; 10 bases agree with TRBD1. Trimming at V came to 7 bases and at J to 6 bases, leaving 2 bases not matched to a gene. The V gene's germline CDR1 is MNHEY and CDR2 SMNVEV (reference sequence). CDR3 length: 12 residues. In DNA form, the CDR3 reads TGTGCCAGCACCGGGACAGGGGATGGCTACACCTTC. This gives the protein CASTGTGDGYTF.

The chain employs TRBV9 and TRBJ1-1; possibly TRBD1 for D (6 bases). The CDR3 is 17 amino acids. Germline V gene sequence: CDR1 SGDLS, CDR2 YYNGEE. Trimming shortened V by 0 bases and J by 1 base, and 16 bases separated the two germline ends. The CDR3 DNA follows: TGTGCCAGCAGCGTAGGGGAGGGTGGGACACCGAACACTGAAGCTTTCTTT. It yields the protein CASSVGEGGTPNTEAFF.

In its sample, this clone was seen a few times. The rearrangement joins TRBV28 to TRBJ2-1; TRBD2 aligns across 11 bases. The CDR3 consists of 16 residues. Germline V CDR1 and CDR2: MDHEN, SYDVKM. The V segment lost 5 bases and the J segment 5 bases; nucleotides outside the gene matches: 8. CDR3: CASSPSSGGPHNEQFF. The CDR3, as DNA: TGTGCCAGCAGTCCTTCTAGCGGGGGGCCCCACAATGAGCAGTTCTTC.

The CDR3 loop reads CASARDRNSPLHF. The DNA for the CDR3 is TGTGCCTCGGCCAGGGACAGAAATTCACCCCTCCACTTT. The chain has TRBV6-5 and TRBJ1-6, with 7 bases that match TRBD1. The CDR3 is 13 residues long. V shed 11 bases, J shed 7 bases, and the junction held 8 bases outside the gene matches. Germline loops: CDR1 MNHEY, CDR2 SVGAGI.

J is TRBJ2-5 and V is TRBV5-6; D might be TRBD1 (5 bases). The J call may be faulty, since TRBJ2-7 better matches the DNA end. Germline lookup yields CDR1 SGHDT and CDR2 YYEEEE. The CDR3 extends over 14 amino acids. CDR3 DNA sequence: TGTGCCAGCAGCTTGGTTAGGGGTTCAGACGAGCAGTACTTC. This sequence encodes CASSLVRGSDEQYF.

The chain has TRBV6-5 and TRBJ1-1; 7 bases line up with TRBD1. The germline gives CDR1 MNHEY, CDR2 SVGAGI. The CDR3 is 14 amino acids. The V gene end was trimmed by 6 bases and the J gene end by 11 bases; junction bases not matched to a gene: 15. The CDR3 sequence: CASSVSGQAPGAFF. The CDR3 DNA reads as TGTGCCAGCAGCGTATCAGGACAGGCCCCCGGGGCTTTCTTT.

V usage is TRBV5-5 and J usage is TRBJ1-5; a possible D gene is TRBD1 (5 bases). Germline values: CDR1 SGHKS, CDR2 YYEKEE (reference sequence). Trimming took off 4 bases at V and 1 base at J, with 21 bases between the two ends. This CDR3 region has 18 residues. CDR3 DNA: TGTGCCAGCAGCACTACATCCGGGCTAGGGGCGAGCAATCAGCCCCAGCATTTT. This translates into CASSTTSGLGASNQPQHF. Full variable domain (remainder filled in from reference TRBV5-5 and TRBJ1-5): DAGVTQSPTHLIKTRGQQVTLRCSPISGHKSVSWYQQVLGQGPQFIFQYYEKEERGRGNFPDRFSARQFPNYSSELNVNALLLGDSALYLCASSTTSGLGASNQPQHFGDGTRLSIL.